The 26 T cell receptor beta chains below come from one sample, sequenced in a study of a mutant IDH1 vaccine in newly diagnosed glioma. Time point here: week 47, end of study. In the vaccine, a single dose held 300 ug of the mutant IDH1 20-mer peptide, along with topical imiquimod. Sequencing used immunoSEQ multiplex PCR; TCRdb keeps in-frame clones, though not all of them. The sample contains tens of thousands of clones, more than 80% of which appear only once. For these receptors, no antigen is known. This material consisted of PBMCs, taken from a glioma patient whose treatment included an IDH1 peptide vaccine. Receptors were obtained from a man aged 40-49 years with glioma.

J is TRBJ1-5 and V is TRBV2, with D perhaps TRBD1 (5 bases). CDR3 length equals 14 residues. The V gene's germline CDR1 is SNHLY and CDR2 FYNNEI. Trimming pared 6 bases from V and 0 bases from J, leaving 9 bases between. CDR3 DNA sequence: TGTGCCAGCAGGGGGGTTATTAGCAATCAGCCCCAGCATTTT. Amino acid sequence: CASRGVISNQPQHF.

This clone was detected a few times. The gene calls are TRBV7-6 and TRBJ1-5; unclear D gene. This CDR3 is built from 14 residues. V lost 5 bases to trimming and J lost 6 bases, with 14 bases between them. Per the germline V gene, CDR1 is SGHVS and CDR2 is FNYEAQ. CDR3 protein: CASSDNPGGQPQHF. In DNA, the CDR3 is TGTGCCAGCAGCGACAACCCCGGAGGTCAGCCCCAGCATTTT.

This clone was recorded once. The chain links TRBV7-6 to TRBJ2-5; 8 positions agree with TRBD2. V trimming: 0 bases; J trimming: 5 bases; junction bases outside the gene matches: 8. CDR1 and CDR2 from the germline V gene are SGHVS and FNYEAQ. The CDR3 spans 16 residues. CDR3 in DNA: TGTGCCAGCAGCTTAGCTACAGGACTAGCAGGGGAGACCCAGTACTTC. Protein sequence: CASSLATGLAGETQYF. The complete variable domain, with remaining parts taken from reference TRBV7-6 and TRBJ2-5, reads GAGVSQSPRYKVTKRGQDVALRCDPISGHVSLYWYRQALGQGPEFLTYFNYEAQQDKSGLPNDRFSAERPEGSISTLTIQRTEQRDSAMYRCASSLATGLAGETQYFGPGTRLLVL.

This sequence joins TRBV9 and TRBJ1-1; 8 bases align to TRBD1. Unmatched junction bases numbered 11, after V lost 0 bases and J lost 1 base. The CDR3 sequence is 18 residues long. Germline CDR1 and CDR2: SGDLS and YYNGEE. Here the CDR3 DNA reads TGTGCCAGCAGCGTAGCGGTTCGGCAGGGGGCTGAGAACACTGAAGCTTTCTTT. As protein: CASSVAVRQGAENTEAFF.

In nucleotides, the CDR3 is TGTGCCAGCAGCGTCGCCGTTCCTCTGAACTATGGCTACACCTTC. It specifies CASSVAVPLNYGYTF. The J gene is TRBJ1-2, the V gene TRBV9; D unresolved. Trimming cost V 2 bases and J 2 bases, with 13 bases left between them. CDR1 and CDR2 (germline): SGDLS, YYNGEE. The CDR3 is 15 amino acids. The whole variable domain, filled in from reference TRBV9 and TRBJ1-2, reads DSGVTQTPKHLITATGQRVTLRCSPRSGDLSVYWYQQSLDQGLQFLIQYYNGEERAKGNILERFSAQQFPDLHSELNLSSLELGDSALYFCASSVAVPLNYGYTFGSGTRLTVV.

DNA of the CDR3: TGCAGCGGGACACCTGGACAGGGTTTGGAAGCTTTCTTT. Its protein is CSGTPGQGLEAFF. The chain has TRBV29-1 and TRBJ1-1, with 8 bases that match TRBD1. The CDR3 spans 13 residues. Per the germline V gene, CDR1 is SQVTM and CDR2 is ANQGSEA. V lost 7 bases to trimming and J lost 8 bases; unmatched junction nucleotides: 12.

The rearrangement uses TRBV7-2 and TRBJ2-7; the D gene is possibly TRBD2 (6 bases). This CDR3 is built from 16 residues. V was trimmed by 0 bases and J by 0 bases, leaving 12 bases between them. Germline CDR1 and CDR2: SGHTA and FQGNSA. The CDR3, as DNA: TGTGCCAGCAGCTTAGCGCGCCGGGAGAGCTCCTACGAGCAGTACTTC. Amino acids: CASSLARRESSYEQYF. Supplemented by reference TRBV7-2 and TRBJ2-7, the full variable domain reads GAGVSQSPSNKVTEKGKDVELRCDPISGHTALYWYRQSLGQGLEFLIYFQGNSAPDKSGLPSDRFSAERTGGSVSTLTIQRTQQEDSAVYLCASSLARRESSYEQYFGPGTRLTVT.

The V gene is TRBV5-6, the J gene TRBJ2-7; the match to TRBD1 covers 10 bases. Germline CDR1 and CDR2: SGHDT and YYEEEE. The CDR3 runs to 15 residues. V trimming: 4 bases; J trimming: 3 bases; junction bases outside the gene matches: 7. The chain's CDR3 is CASSLRGQGNYEQYF. In nucleotides, the CDR3 is TGTGCCAGCAGCCTTCGGGGACAGGGGAACTACGAGCAGTACTTC.

The gene calls are TRBV19 and TRBJ2-7; a possible D gene is TRBD1 (5 bases). The V gene's germline CDR1 is LNHDA and CDR2 SQIVND (reference sequence). This CDR3 contains 13 residues. V dropped 6 bases and J dropped 1 base, with 10 bases sitting between them. The CDR3 DNA reads TGTGCCAGTAGCACCGGACATTCCTACGAGCAGTACTTC. It translates to CASSTGHSYEQYF.

The genes are TRBV5-1 and TRBJ2-3, with D perhaps TRBD2 (5 bases). This CDR3 comprises 15 residues. Trimming removed 0 bases at V and 3 bases at J, with 11 bases between. Germline CDR1 is SGHRS and CDR2 is YFSETQ. CDR3 DNA: TGCGCCAGCAGCTTGGGGCCCGGAGGAACAGATACGCAGTATTTT. This sequence encodes CASSLGPGGTDTQYF.

The rearrangement links TRBV5-6 to TRBJ1-2; TRBD1 might be the D (6 bases). This CDR3 is 16 amino acids long. Germline CDR1 is SGHDT and CDR2 is YYEEEE. Between the trimmed V and J ends, which lost 4 bases and 5 bases, there was a span of 21 bases. In nucleotides, the CDR3 is TGTGCCAGCAGCACCATCGGTCGACAGGTTGGGTATGGCTACACCTTC. The encoded protein is CASSTIGRQVGYGYTF.

The rearrangement links TRBV9 to TRBJ2-2; weak D call: TRBD2 (6 bases). CDR3 size: 16 residues. Germline values: CDR1 SGDLS, CDR2 YYNGEE. V lost 0 bases to trimming and J lost 7 bases, with 16 bases between them. The CDR3 DNA reads as TGTGCCAGCAGCGTAGGGGACGGGAGCCTAGGCGGGGAGCTGTTTTTT. Encoded protein: CASSVGDGSLGGELFF.

CDR3 loop: CASSQAAGSGTDTQYF. The DNA for the CDR3 is TGCGCCAGCAGCCAAGCAGCCGGGAGCGGCACAGATACGCAGTATTTT. This chain connects TRBV4-1 to TRBJ2-3; D is perhaps TRBD2 (6 bases). Trimming left V 1 base short and J 1 base short, with 12 bases between. There are 16 residues in the CDR3. Looked up from germline, CDR1 is MGHRA and CDR2 is YSYEKL.

V and J are TRBV19 and TRBJ2-7; 12 bases agree with TRBD1. The germline V gene encodes CDR1 LNHDA and CDR2 SQIVND (reference sequence). Trimming cost V 4 bases and J 5 bases; bases outside gene matches: 6. The CDR3 length is 15 residues. CDR3 DNA sequence: TGTGCCAGTAGTACCCGGGACAGGGGGCGGAACGAGCAGTACTTC. Residues: CASSTRDRGRNEQYF.

Regarding this clone: Its ends do not fully match the called genes, so a read error is possible. The chain joins TRBV5-6 to TRBJ1-4; TRBD1 matches at 7 bases. Germline-derived CDR1 and CDR2 are SGHDT and YYEEEE. The CDR3 has 13 residues. This chain's CDR3 is CASSLKRGQFFGF. The CDR3 region has the DNA TGTGCCAGCAGCTTGAAAAGGGGACAGTTCTTCGGATTT.

The V gene is TRBV11-2, the J gene TRBJ1-6; unclear D gene. CDR1 and CDR2 from the germline V gene are SGHAT and FQNNGV. This CDR3 has 18 residues. The V and J ends lost 7 bases and 0 bases respectively, with 19 bases between them. CDR3 coding DNA: TGTGCCAGCATCCCGGGAGGTCCCCAGAGCTCCTATAATTCACCCCTCCACTTT. As protein: CASIPGGPQSSYNSPLHF.

The chain has TRBV10-3 and TRBJ1-4, with no clear D. Between the trimmed V and J ends, which lost 10 bases and 5 bases, there was a span of 20 bases. The CDR3 is 15 residues long. Germline V gene data show CDR1 as ENHRY and CDR2 as SYGVKD. The chain's CDR3 is CATSEEFHGNEKLFF. As DNA, the CDR3 is TGTGCCACCTCCGAGGAGTTCCACGGCAATGAAAAACTGTTTTTT.

The chain joins TRBV11-1 to TRBJ1-2; D unclear. CDR3 length equals 16 residues. The ends were cut back, 0 bases at V and 0 bases at J, with 11 bases in the middle. CDR1 is SGHAT and CDR2 is FQDESV in the germline V gene (reference sequence). The CDR3 DNA follows: TGTGCCAGCAGCTTAGCCGATGCGAGGGCTAACTATGGCTACACCTTC. Translation gives CASSLADARANYGYTF. The full variable domain, completed using reference TRBV11-1 and TRBJ1-2, is EAEVAQSPRYKITEKSQAVAFWCDPISGHATLYWYRQILGQGPELLVQFQDESVVDDSQLPKDRFSAERLKGVDSTLKIQPAELGDSAMYLCASSLADARANYGYTFGSGTRLTVV.

This clone occurred a few times. The rearrangement joins TRBV5-6 to TRBJ2-1; the D is unclear. Trimming pared 0 bases from V and 5 bases from J, leaving 3 bases between. CDR1 and CDR2 (germline): SGHDT, YYEEEE. CDR3 length equals 12 residues. The CDR3 sequence: CASSLGDNEQFF. CDR3 nucleotides: TGTGCCAGCAGCTTGGGAGACAATGAGCAGTTCTTC.

J is TRBJ2-4 and V is TRBV7-8, with D possibly TRBD2 on 6 matching bases. CDR1 is SGHVS and CDR2 is FQNEAQ in the germline V gene. The V gene lost 5 bases and the J gene lost 2 bases, with 16 bases spanning the gap. CDR3 size: 16 residues. The CDR3 spells CASSPFRRGTKNIQYF. CDR3 bases: TGTGCCAGCAGCCCCTTTCGGCGGGGAACCAAAAACATTCAGTACTTC.

The genes are TRBV9 and TRBJ1-6, with D tentatively TRBD1 (5 bases). The CDR3 runs 15 residues. CDR1 is SGDLS, CDR2 YYNGEE, per germline. Between the trimmed V and J ends, which lost 3 bases and 6 bases, there was a span of 13 bases. This chain's CDR3 is CASSAARGINSPLHF. The CDR3 region has the DNA TGTGCCAGCAGCGCCGCACGGGGGATTAATTCACCCCTCCACTTT. The complete variable domain, with remaining parts taken from reference TRBV9 and TRBJ1-6, reads DSGVTQTPKHLITATGQRVTLRCSPRSGDLSVYWYQQSLDQGLQFLIQYYNGEERAKGNILERFSAQQFPDLHSELNLSSLELGDSALYFCASSAARGINSPLHFGNGTRLTVT.

This sequence joins TRBV6-6 and TRBJ2-1; TRBD2 matches 10 bases. Trimming cost V 2 bases and J 2 bases; bases outside gene matches: 3. Germline lookup yields CDR1 MNHNY and CDR2 SVGAGI (reference sequence). The CDR3 extends over 16 amino acids. This chain's CDR3 is CASSYTSGMTYNEQFF. CDR3 coding DNA: TGTGCCAGCAGTTACACTAGCGGGATGACCTACAATGAGCAGTTCTTC.

The V and J genes are TRBV28 and TRBJ2-7, with a possible D match to TRBD1 (5 bases). The CDR3 covers 13 residues. Germline V gene lookup returns CDR1 MDHEN and CDR2 SYDVKM. The V end lost 8 bases, the J end lost 2 bases, and 13 bases lay between the germline ends. The CDR3: CASAPQGPYEQYF. In DNA, the CDR3 is TGTGCCAGCGCGCCGCAGGGCCCCTACGAGCAGTACTTC.

In this sample, this clone turned up once. DNA of the CDR3: TGTGCCAGTAGTATACGGGGATTGAACACTGAAGCTTTCTTT. The encoded protein is CASSIRGLNTEAFF. The genes are TRBV19 and TRBJ1-1; no reliable D call. V was pared by 2 bases and J by 0 bases, with 7 bases between. The CDR3 has 14 amino acids. Germline CDR1 is LNHDA and CDR2 is SQIVND (reference sequence).

V usage is TRBV2 and J usage is TRBJ1-2, with D perhaps TRBD1 (5 bases). Germline V gene data show CDR1 as SNHLY and CDR2 as FYNNEI. CDR3 length: 12 amino acids. Deletions cut 7 bases from V and 5 bases from J, with 11 bases between. The DNA for the CDR3 is TGTGCCAGCACCCTGGGGGAGTATGGCTACACCTTC. The encoded protein is CASTLGEYGYTF.

V gene TRBV9 combines with J gene TRBJ1-2; the D gene is possibly TRBD1 (6 bases). Between the trimmed V and J ends, which lost 4 bases and 0 bases, there was a span of 10 bases. Germline V gives CDR1 SGDLS, CDR2 YYNGEE. The CDR3 sequence is 14 residues long. CDR3 DNA sequence: TGTGCCAGCAGCCCGGGGACAACTAACTATGGCTACACCTTC. This gives the protein CASSPGTTNYGYTF.